Below, 9 T cell receptor beta chains from the same sample are listed, as sequenced in a study of CD8 T cells in Susac syndrome. With random hexamers, reverse transcription was performed on about 0.45 to 1 ug of RNA. TCRdb passed the immunoSEQ multiplex PCR reads through MiXCR, listing each CDR3 protein once. The profile shows 200,000 to 250,000 distinct CDR3 sequences, 90% to 95% of them singletons. Source material: CD8+ T cells from PBMCs. The receptors were gathered from a human donor with multiple sclerosis.

This chain links TRBV15 with TRBJ2-1, with 7 bases fitting TRBD1. Losses at the gene ends were 3 bases for V and 4 bases for J; bases not matched to a gene: 6. The CDR3 loop spans 15 amino acids. Per germline, CDR1 LNHNV and CDR2 YYDKDF (reference sequence). CDR3 sequence: CATSSRPGQYNEQFF. CDR3 coding DNA: TGTGCCACCAGCAGCCGCCCGGGACAGTACAATGAGCAGTTCTTC.

The genes are TRBV24-1 and TRBJ2-1; 7 bases map to TRBD2. V was clipped by 1 base and J by 5 bases; unmatched bases: 4. This CDR3 comprises 15 residues. Germline assignment: CDR1 KGHDR and CDR2 SFDVKD. Written as DNA, the CDR3 is TGTGCCACCAGTGATTTAGCGGGGATACACAATGAGCAGTTCTTC. The encoded protein is CATSDLAGIHNEQFF.

J is TRBJ1-1 and V is TRBV19; possible D gene TRBD1, 5 bases. Germline-derived CDR1 and CDR2 are LNHDA and SQIVND (reference sequence). CDR3 length: 13 amino acids. V was trimmed by 3 bases and J by 1 base, leaving 6 bases between them. CDR3 residues: CASSMGGNTEAFF. Written as DNA, the CDR3 is TGTGCCAGTAGTATGGGGGGGAACACTGAAGCTTTCTTT.

V is TRBV20-1 and J is TRBJ2-3; 9 bases align to TRBD1. The CDR3 consists of 17 residues. V dropped 6 bases and J dropped 1; count of bases not matched to a gene: 14. Germline V lookup: CDR1 DFQATT, CDR2 SNEGSKA (reference sequence). CDR3 sequence: CSASPRGQGGGTDTQYF. The CDR3 DNA follows: TGCAGTGCCTCCCCCCGGGGACAGGGAGGGGGCACAGATACGCAGTATTTT.

The rearrangement uses TRBV19 and TRBJ1-5, with 7 positions matching TRBD1. The CDR3 totals 14 residues. CDR1 LNHDA and CDR2 SQIVND come from the germline V gene (reference sequence). V trimming: 5 bases; J trimming: 3 bases; junction bases outside the gene matches: 4. The CDR3 coding sequence is TGTGCCAGTAGTTGGGGGACAGACAATCAGCCCCAGCATTTT. Encoded protein: CASSWGTDNQPQHF.

This clonotype was recorded only once. The V gene is TRBV4-2, the J gene TRBJ2-2; TRBD2 matches at 7 bases. Germline CDR1 is LGHNA and CDR2 is YNFKEQ. The junction had 8 bases not matched to a gene; V was cut back by 0 bases and J by 4 bases. This CDR3 spans 17 amino acids. The CDR3 DNA reads as TGTGCCAGCAGCCAAGATTCGTCGAGCGGGATCACCGGGGAGCTGTTTTTT. Translated, it gives CASSQDSSSGITGELFF.

This chain links TRBV9 with TRBJ2-7; 7 bases agree with TRBD1. Unmatched junction bases numbered 17, after V lost 4 bases and J lost 13 bases. CDR3 length equals 14 residues. Germline CDR1 and CDR2: SGDLS and YYNGEE. The CDR3 protein is CASSRTGQMARSYF. The CDR3 DNA sequence: TGTGCCAGCAGCCGGACGGGACAGATGGCTCGATCCTACTTC.

The genes are TRBV19 and TRBJ1-1; D uncertain. CDR1 and CDR2 (germline): LNHDA, SQIVND (reference sequence). Trimming shortened V by 3 bases and J by 5 bases, and 7 bases separated the two germline ends. The CDR3 sequence is 12 residues long. CDR3 residues: CASSISRTEAFF. CDR3 nucleotides: TGTGCCAGTAGTATCAGCAGGACTGAAGCTTTCTTT.

The chain links TRBV30 to TRBJ2-1, with 11 nucleotides matching TRBD2. Germline V gene data show CDR1 as GTSNPN and CDR2 as SVGIG (reference sequence). V lost 5 bases, J lost 4 bases, and 4 bases stayed unmatched. This CDR3 comprises 14 residues. The CDR3 protein is CAWGGLAAYNEQFF. CDR3 DNA sequence: TGTGCCTGGGGGGGACTAGCGGCGTACAATGAGCAGTTCTTC.